Listed below are T cell receptor beta chains from one sample, sequenced in a study of blood T cell repertoires in COVID-19. Assay used: immunoSEQ multiplex PCR; TCRdb lists only in-frame clones, some missing. The sample lists 130,000 to 150,000 clones, over 80% occurring once. The specimen was PBMCs or T cells enriched from blood (not recorded which). The receptors stem from a man aged 55 to 69 who had recovered from COVID-19. CDR3s include the opening cysteine and the closing phenylalanine or tryptophan. The D gene is left open where the match is weak. Size is omitted from some rows. Given values are once, few, many or a class for expanded clones.

d_gene	j_gene	v_gene	abundance	len	CDR3nt	CDR3aa
-	TRBJ2-3	TRBV12-3/TRBV12-4	-	11	TGTGCCAGCAGTTTCGGCGGGGCCTATATTTTT	CASSFGGAYIF
-	TRBJ1-5	TRBV6-5	-	13	TGTGCCAGCACCATCAGGGAGGCTCAGCCCCAGCATTTT	CASTIREAQPQHF
TRBD2	TRBJ2-5	TRBV3-1/TRBV3-2	-	15	TGTGCCAGCAGCCTAGGACTAGCTCCTCAAGAGACCCAGTACTTC	CASSLGLAPQETQYF
-	TRBJ1-1	TRBV20-1	-	13	TGCAGTGCTAGTATAGGAGGAAGAGGTGAAGCTTTCTTT	CSASIGGRGEAFF
TRBD2	TRBJ2-7	TRBV28	-	13	TGTGCCTCAAGCGGGAGGTCTTCCTACGAGCAGTACTTC	CASSGRSSYEQYF
-	TRBJ2-5	TRBV2	-	11	TGTGCCAGCACCATCCAGTCGACCCAGTACTTC	CASTIQSTQYF
TRBD1	TRBJ2-7	TRBV20-1	-	11	TGCAGTGCCCTGGGACAGTCCGAGCAGTACTTC	CSALGQSEQYF
-	TRBJ2-3	TRBV5-8	-	14	TGTGCCAGCAGCCTCTGGGCAGGGATGGATACGCAGTATTTT	CASSLWAGMDTQYF
TRBD2	TRBJ2-1	TRBV18	once	17	TGTGCCAGCTCACCACGAGTTATAGCGGGTACGTTGAATGAGCAGTTCTTC	CASSPRVIAGTLNEQFF
TRBD1	TRBJ1-5	TRBV5-4	-	14	TGTGCCAGCAGCCTTGACAGGGCGGCTCAGCCCCAGCATTTT	CASSLDRAAQPQHF
TRBD2	TRBJ2-2	TRBV5-1	-	15	TGCGCCAGCAGCCAACTAGCGGTGAACACCGGGGAGCTGTTTTTT	CASSQLAVNTGELFF
-	TRBJ1-5	TRBV6-6	-	14	TGTGCCAGCAGTTACGGAGTCAGCAATCAGCCCCAGCATTTT	CASSYGVSNQPQHF
-	TRBJ2-1	TRBV7-3	-	16	TGTGCCAGCAGCGCCATGGCGGTTCAGTCCTACAATGAGCAGTTCTTC	CASSAMAVQSYNEQFF
TRBD1	TRBJ2-3	TRBV27	-	12	TGTGCCAGCAGTTTATTGGGACAGCCGCAGTATTTT	CASSLLGQPQYF
TRBD1	TRBJ1-2	TRBV9	once	14	TGTGCCAGCAGCGTAGCTGGGCAGGGGGGCGACTACACCTTC	CASSVAGQGGDYTF
-	TRBJ2-7	TRBV10-2	-	16	TGCGCCAGCAGTGGAGGGATGGGCAGGGGATACTACGAGCAGTACTTC	CASSGGMGRGYYEQYF
TRBD2	TRBJ2-2	TRBV2	-	16	TGTGCCAGCCACTCAGGACGTAGCGGGGAGACCGGGGAGCTGTTTTTT	CASHSGRSGETGELFF
-	TRBJ1-6	TRBV2	once	15	TGTGCCAGCAGCGAGACGGGACATCCGAATTCACCCCTCCACTTT	CASSETGHPNSPLHF
TRBD2	TRBJ2-4	TRBV7-6	-	15	TGTGCCAGCAGCTCGTTGGCGGGAGGGAGGAACATTCAGTACTTC	CASSSLAGGRNIQYF
-	TRBJ1-2	TRBV4-1	-	14	TGCGCCAGCAGCCAAGTAACAGGCCCCTATGGCTACACCTTC	CASSQVTGPYGYTF
TRBD2	TRBJ2-2	TRBV7-2	-	16	TGTGCCAGCAGCTACGGACTAGCGGGAGTAAACGGGGAGCTGTTTTTT	CASSYGLAGVNGELFF
-	TRBJ2-4	TRBV19	-	15	TGTGCCAGCCGTTCAGGGATCGCTGGCAAAAACATTCAGTACTTC	CASRSGIAGKNIQYF
-	TRBJ2-5	TRBV6-6	-	13	TGTGCCAGCAGTAGCACAGGGAAAGAGACCCAGTACTTC	CASSSTGKETQYF
TRBD1	TRBJ1-1	TRBV2	-	14	TGTGCCAGCATTGGACAGGGGCTGATCACTGAAGCTTTCTTT	CASIGQGLITEAFF
TRBD1	TRBJ2-5	TRBV10-1	-	15	TGCGCCAGCAGTGACCACAGGGGGTTCCAAGAGACCCAGTACTTC	CASSDHRGFQETQYF
-	TRBJ1-5	TRBV2	-	14	TGTGCCAGCAGTTATCAGGGAGGGCGTCAGCCCCAGCATTTT	CASSYQGGRQPQHF
TRBD2	TRBJ2-5	TRBV19	-	15	TGTGCCAGTAGTCCCAGGCCTAGCGGGAGTAAGACCCAGTACTTC	CASSPRPSGSKTQYF
TRBD2	TRBJ2-7	TRBV29-1	-	14	TGCAGCGTTGAATGGCTGGCGGGGGGGCGCGAGCAGTACTTC	CSVEWLAGGREQYF
TRBD1	TRBJ2-2	TRBV6-1	-	16	TGTGCCAGCAGAGAACCGGGACAGGGAAACACCGGGGAGCTGTTTTTT	CASREPGQGNTGELFF
-	TRBJ1-5	TRBV5-6	once	15	TGTGCCAGCAGCCAAGGACTGTATAGCAATCAGCCCCAGCATTTT	CASSQGLYSNQPQHF
TRBD1	TRBJ2-1	TRBV4-1	-	14	TGCGCCAGCAGCCAACTAACAGGGGGGAATGAGCAGTTCTTC	CASSQLTGGNEQFF
-	TRBJ2-1	TRBV24-1	-	13	TGTGCCACCAGTGATTCATGGCACAATGAGCAGTTCTTC	CATSDSWHNEQFF
-	TRBJ2-3	TRBV7-9	-	14	TGTGCCAGCAGCTTAGGCATCGGCGGAGATACGCAGTATTTT	CASSLGIGGDTQYF
TRBD1	TRBJ1-5	TRBV28	few	15	TGTGCCAGCAGTTCCATCAACAGGGGGCTTCAGCCCCAGCATTTT	CASSSINRGLQPQHF
TRBD2	TRBJ2-3	TRBV3-1/TRBV3-2	-	17	TGTGCCAGCAGCCTCAGAAGGGCACGCCGGGGGGCAGATACGCAGTATTTT	CASSLRRARRGADTQYF
TRBD1	TRBJ2-1	TRBV2	-	17	TGTGCCAGCAGTGGGGAGACAGGGATTTTCTCCTACAATGAGCAGTTCTTC	CASSGETGIFSYNEQFF
-	TRBJ1-2	TRBV6-4	-	13	TGTGCCAGCAGTCAGGGGACTAACTATGGCTACACCTTC	CASSQGTNYGYTF
-	TRBJ2-3	TRBV18	-	16	TGTGCCAGCTCACCAACTCCAATATCTAGCACAGATACGCAGTATTTT	CASSPTPISSTDTQYF
-	TRBJ2-1	TRBV5-5	-	13	TGTGCCAGCAGCTTGGCTCTCTACAATGAGCAGTTCTTC	CASSLALYNEQFF
TRBD2	TRBJ2-3	TRBV6-4	-	16	TGTGCCAGCAGTGTCAGCGGCGGGAGGAACACAGATACGCAGTATTTT	CASSVSGGRNTDTQYF
-	TRBJ2-7	TRBV6-5	-	14	TGTGCCAGCAGTTACGGGACGGACTACTACGAGCAGTACTTC	CASSYGTDYYEQYF
TRBD2	TRBJ2-5	TRBV11-2	-	16	TGTGCCAGCAGCTTGGCTAGCGGGATCCGGCTGGAGACCCAGTACTTC	CASSLASGIRLETQYF
TRBD2	TRBJ2-1	TRBV7-2	few	16	TGTGCCAGCAGCTTGGGCGGGAGTGGAGGTTACAATGAGCAGTTCTTC	CASSLGGSGGYNEQFF
-	TRBJ2-2	TRBV15	-	16	TGTGCCACCAGCAGAGATGGGGGGAGAAACACCGGGGAGCTGTTTTTT	CATSRDGGRNTGELFF
TRBD1	TRBJ2-7	TRBV4-2	-	15	TGTGCCAGCAGCCCATCCGGGACAGGAGACCACGAGCAGTACTTC	CASSPSGTGDHEQYF
-	TRBJ2-7	TRBV27	-	16	TGTGCCAGCAGCTCCCCCACAGGGTTACCGCCCTACGAGCAGTACTTC	CASSSPTGLPPYEQYF
TRBD1	TRBJ1-5	TRBV30	-	14	TGTGCCTGGAGTGCCGACAACAGGGGTGGGCCCCAGCATTTT	CAWSADNRGGPQHF
TRBD2	TRBJ2-5	TRBV18	once	16	TGTGCCAGCTCACCTATTATAGCGGGGTACCAAGAGACCCAGTACTTC	CASSPIIAGYQETQYF
-	TRBJ1-5	TRBV29-1	-	13	TGCAGCGTTGGAGGGCATAGCAATCAGCCCCAGCATTTT	CSVGGHSNQPQHF
TRBD1	TRBJ1-4	TRBV6-5	-	14	TGTGCCAGCAGTACTGGACAGGGCAATGAAAAACTGTTTTTT	CASSTGQGNEKLFF